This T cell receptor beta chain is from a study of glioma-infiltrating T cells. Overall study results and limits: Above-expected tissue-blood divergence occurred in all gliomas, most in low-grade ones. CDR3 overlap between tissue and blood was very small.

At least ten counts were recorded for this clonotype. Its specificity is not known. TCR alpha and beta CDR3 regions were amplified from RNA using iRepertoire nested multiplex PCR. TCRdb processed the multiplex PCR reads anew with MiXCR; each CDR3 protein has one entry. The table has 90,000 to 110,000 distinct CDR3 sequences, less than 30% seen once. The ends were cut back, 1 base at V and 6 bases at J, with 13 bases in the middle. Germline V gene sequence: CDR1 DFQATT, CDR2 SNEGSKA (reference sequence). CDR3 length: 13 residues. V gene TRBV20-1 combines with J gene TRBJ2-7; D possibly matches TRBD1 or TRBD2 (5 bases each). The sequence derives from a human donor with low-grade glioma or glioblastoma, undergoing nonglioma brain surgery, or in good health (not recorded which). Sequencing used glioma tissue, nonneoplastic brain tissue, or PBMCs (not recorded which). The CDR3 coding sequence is TGCAGTGCTAGAGTTCCAGGGACGGGCGAGCAGTACTTC. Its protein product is CSARVPGTGEQYF.